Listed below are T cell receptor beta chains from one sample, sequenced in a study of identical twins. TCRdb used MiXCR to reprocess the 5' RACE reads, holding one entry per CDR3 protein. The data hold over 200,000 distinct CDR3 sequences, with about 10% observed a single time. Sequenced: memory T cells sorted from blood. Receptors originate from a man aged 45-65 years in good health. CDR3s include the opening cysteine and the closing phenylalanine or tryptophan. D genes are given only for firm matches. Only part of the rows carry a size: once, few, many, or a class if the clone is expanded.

TGCGCCAGCAGCCTCGCCCAGGGGGTCCACAATGAGCAGTTCTTC	CASSLAQGVHNEQFF	TRBV5-1	TRBJ2-1	.	TRBD1
TGCGCCAGCAGCCAAGATCAGGCAACTAACAATGAGCAGTTCTTC	CASSQDQATNNEQFF	TRBV4-3	TRBJ2-1	.	.
TGCAGTGCCCGGAAGATGCAGACTGGATCCTACGAGCAGTACTTC	CSARKMQTGSYEQYF	TRBV20-1	TRBJ2-7	.	.
TGTGCCAGCAGTCTGGCGGGAGGATCAGATACGCAGTATTTT	CASSLAGGSDTQYF	TRBV9	TRBJ2-3	.	TRBD2
TGCGCCAGCAGCCAAGAGGGCAGGCCCCAAGAGACCCAGTACTTC	CASSQEGRPQETQYF	TRBV4-3	TRBJ2-5	once	.
TGTGCCAGCAGTACCCGGGGGGAGTACGAGCAGTACTTC	CASSTRGEYEQYF	TRBV25-1	TRBJ2-7	few	TRBD2
TGCGCCAGCAGCTCGTATGGAACGGAGACCCAGTACTTC	CASSSYGTETQYF	TRBV5-1	TRBJ2-5	many	.
TGTGCCAGCAGCTTGGAACGGGACTCCACAGATACGCAGTATTTT	CASSLERDSTDTQYF	TRBV5-6	TRBJ2-3	many	.
TGTGCCAGCAGCTCCTTCCTTTCAATAGGGGGGAGCTCCTACGAGCAGTACTTC	CASSSFLSIGGSSYEQYF	TRBV11-2	TRBJ2-7	many	.
TGTGCCAGCAGTCTATTGGGACAGGGAATAGGTGGAAACACCATATATTTT	CASSLLGQGIGGNTIYF	TRBV12-3/TRBV12-4	TRBJ1-3	few	TRBD1